Sequencing of this TCR beta chain was carried out in a study of cytomegalovirus exposure and HLA in healthy donors. PCR was performed using 60 Vbeta and 13 Jbeta primers. Produced via immunoSEQ multiplex PCR; TCRdb's table is partial and in-frame only. The sample consists of around 150,000 clones, roughly 80% of them appearing once. Germline trimming cut 5 bases from V and 3 bases from J; bases unmatched to any gene: 5. The CDR3 covers 15 residues. The V gene's germline CDR1 is SGHNT and CDR2 YENEEA. Overall study findings and caveats: In a later analysis, the majority of CMV-associated beta chains seemingly showed HLA restriction. Researchers counted roughly 150 TCR beta chains as cytomegalovirus-associated.

This clone was found once. Its cognate antigen is unknown. The rearrangement uses TRBV11-3 and TRBJ2-1; 9 positions match TRBD1. The sequence was collected from a man aged 50 to 60 in good health and CMV-seropositive. Sequencing was carried out using PBMCs. The CDR3 coding sequence is TGTGCCAGCAGCAAAGGACAGGGGATCTACAATGAGCAGTTCTTC. The encoded protein is CASSKGQGIYNEQFF.